This T cell receptor (beta chain) was observed in a study of T cell repertoires in cytomegalovirus infection. Study-level background: Public TCR beta signature analysis indicated the presence of both CMV infection and matching HLA type.

Study-level findings and limits: Totalled public TCR beta family frequency picked out people who carried CMV plus the relevant HLA.

Trimming stripped 3 bases from V and 6 bases from J, with 15 bases between. This CDR3 has 15 residues. This clonotype was counted at least ten times. Its antigen is currently unknown. One entry per CDR3 protein results from TCRdb running MiXCR on the reads. The profile shows hundreds of thousands of distinct CDR3 sequences, approximately 24% of them singletons. This sequence was found in a human donor in good health (CMV status not recorded). Some clones in this sample may be carry-over from other donors' samples. The sequenced sample consisted of CD8+ T cells from PBMCs. The rearrangement uses TRBV12-3 or TRBV12-4 and TRBJ2-1; the D gene is possibly TRBD1 (5 bases). The CDR3 region is CASSFQDTWANEQFF. The CDR3 DNA sequence: TGTGCCAGCAGTTTCCAGGACACCTGGGCCAATGAGCAGTTCTTC.